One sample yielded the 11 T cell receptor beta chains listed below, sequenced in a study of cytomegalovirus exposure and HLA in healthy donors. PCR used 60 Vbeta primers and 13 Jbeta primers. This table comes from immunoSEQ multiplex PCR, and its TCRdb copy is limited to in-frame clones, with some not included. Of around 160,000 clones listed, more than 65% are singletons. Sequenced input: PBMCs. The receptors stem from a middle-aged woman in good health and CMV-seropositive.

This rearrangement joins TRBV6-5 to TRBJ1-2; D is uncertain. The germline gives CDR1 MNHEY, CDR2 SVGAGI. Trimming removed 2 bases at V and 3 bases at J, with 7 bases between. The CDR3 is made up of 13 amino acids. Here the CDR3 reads CASSYERDYGYTF. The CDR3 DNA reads TGTGCCAGCAGTTACGAGAGGGACTATGGCTACACCTTC.

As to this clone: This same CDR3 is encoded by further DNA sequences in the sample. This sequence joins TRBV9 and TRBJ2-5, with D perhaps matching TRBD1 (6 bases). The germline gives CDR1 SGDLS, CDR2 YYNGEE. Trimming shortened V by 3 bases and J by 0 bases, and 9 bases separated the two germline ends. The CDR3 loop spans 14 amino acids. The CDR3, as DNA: TGTGCCAGCAGCGCAAGGACAGACCAAGAGACCCAGTACTTC. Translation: CASSARTDQETQYF.

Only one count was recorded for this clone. DNA of the CDR3: TGTGCCATCAGTGGTCGAGGGGGTCTAGCTTACCCAGATACGCAGTATTTT. The encoded protein is CAISGRGGLAYPDTQYF. The chain combines TRBV10-3 with TRBJ2-3; tentatively, D is TRBD1 (6 bases). The germline CDR1 and CDR2 sequences are ENHRY and SYGVKD. Trimming took off 4 bases at V and 4 bases at J, with 21 bases between the two ends. The CDR3 loop spans 17 amino acids.

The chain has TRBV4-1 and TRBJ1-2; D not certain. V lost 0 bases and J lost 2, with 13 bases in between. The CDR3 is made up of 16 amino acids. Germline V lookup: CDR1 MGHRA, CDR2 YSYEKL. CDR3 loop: CASSQDLSGTNYGYTF. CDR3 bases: TGCGCCAGCAGCCAAGATCTGTCTGGCACCAACTATGGCTACACCTTC.

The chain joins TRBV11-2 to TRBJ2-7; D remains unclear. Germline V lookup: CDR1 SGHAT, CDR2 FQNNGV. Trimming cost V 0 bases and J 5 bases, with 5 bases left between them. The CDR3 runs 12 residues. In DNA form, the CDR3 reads TGTGCCAGCAGCTTAGATGGCCACGAGCAGTACTTC. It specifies CASSLDGHEQYF.

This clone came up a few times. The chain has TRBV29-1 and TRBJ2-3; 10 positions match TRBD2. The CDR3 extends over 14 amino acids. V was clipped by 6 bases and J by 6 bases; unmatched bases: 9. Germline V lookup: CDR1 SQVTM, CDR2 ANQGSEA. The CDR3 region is CSVAIAGGLDTQYF. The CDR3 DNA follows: TGCAGCGTGGCAATAGCGGGGGGTCTGGATACGCAGTATTTT.

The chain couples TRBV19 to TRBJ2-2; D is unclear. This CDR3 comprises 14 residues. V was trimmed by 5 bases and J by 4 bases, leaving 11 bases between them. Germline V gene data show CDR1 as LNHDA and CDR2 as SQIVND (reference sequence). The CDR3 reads CASSFQQSTGELFF. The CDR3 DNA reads TGTGCCAGTAGTTTTCAACAGAGCACCGGGGAGCTGTTTTTT.

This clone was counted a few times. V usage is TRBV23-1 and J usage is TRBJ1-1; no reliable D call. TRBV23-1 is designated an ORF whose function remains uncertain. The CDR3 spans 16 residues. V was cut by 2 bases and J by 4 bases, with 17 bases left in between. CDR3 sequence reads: CASSQNSQLMSTEAFF. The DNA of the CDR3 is TGCGCCAGCAGTCAAAATAGCCAACTCATGAGCACTGAAGCTTTCTTT.

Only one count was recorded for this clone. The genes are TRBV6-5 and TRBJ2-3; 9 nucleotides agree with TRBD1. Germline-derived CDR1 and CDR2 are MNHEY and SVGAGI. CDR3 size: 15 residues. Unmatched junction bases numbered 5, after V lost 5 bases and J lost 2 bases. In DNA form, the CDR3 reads TGTGCCAGCAGTACGACAGGGGGGACCACAGATACGCAGTATTTT. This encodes CASSTTGGTTDTQYF.

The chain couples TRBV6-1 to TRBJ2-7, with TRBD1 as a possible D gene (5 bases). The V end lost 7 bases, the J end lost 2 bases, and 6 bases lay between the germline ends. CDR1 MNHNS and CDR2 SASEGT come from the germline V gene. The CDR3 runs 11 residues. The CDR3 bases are TGTGCCAGCACAGGGACCTACGAGCAGTACTTC. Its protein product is CASTGTYEQYF.

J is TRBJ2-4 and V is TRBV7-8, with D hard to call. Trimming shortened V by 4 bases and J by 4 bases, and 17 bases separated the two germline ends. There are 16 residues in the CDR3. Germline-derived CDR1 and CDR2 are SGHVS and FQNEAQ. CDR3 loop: CASSSRNLSLKNIQYF. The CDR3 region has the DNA TGTGCCAGCAGCTCGCGCAACTTGTCCCTGAAAAACATTCAGTACTTC. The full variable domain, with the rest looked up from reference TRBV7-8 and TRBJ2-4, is GAGVSQSPRYKVAKRGQDVALRCDPISGHVSLFWYQQALGQGPEFLTYFQNEAQLDKSGLPSDRFFAERPEGSVSTLKIQRTQQEDSAVYLCASSSRNLSLKNIQYFGAGTRLSVL.